One sample yielded the 20 T cell receptor beta chains listed below, sequenced in a study of cytomegalovirus exposure and HLA in healthy donors. The PCR had 60 Vbeta and 13 Jbeta primers. The method was immunoSEQ multiplex PCR; TCRdb's version includes in-frame clones alone and lacks a portion of them. This sample has about 220,000 clones, with 76% found just once. The sequenced sample was PBMCs. The receptor source for this set is a man between 18 and 29 years old in good health and CMV-seronegative.

The gene calls are TRBV30 and TRBJ2-7; 8 bases align to TRBD2. The junction had 2 bases not matched to a gene; V was cut back by 1 base and J by 3 bases. The CDR3 loop spans 13 amino acids. The germline CDR1 and CDR2 sequences are GTSNPN and SVGIG (reference sequence). The CDR3 coding sequence is TGTGCCTGGAGTGGGGCGGGAGGCTACGAGCAGTACTTC. It codes for CAWSGAGGYEQYF.

The chain joins TRBV5-1 to TRBJ2-5; TRBD2 matches at 14 bases. CDR1 and CDR2 (germline): SGHRS, YFSETQ. The CDR3 spans 15 residues. Unmatched junction bases numbered 3, after V lost 4 bases and J lost 4 bases. In DNA, the CDR3 is TGCGCCAGCAGCCGCGGACTAGCGGGGGGAGAGACCCAGTACTTC. It specifies CASSRGLAGGETQYF.

As DNA, the CDR3 is TGTGCCAGCAGTACGGGGGGAACACGTTACGAGCAGTACTTC. Its protein is CASSTGGTRYEQYF. The V and J genes are TRBV6-6 and TRBJ2-7; 7 bases line up with TRBD2. V dropped 5 bases and J dropped 4; count of bases not matched to a gene: 8. Germline V gene sequence: CDR1 MNHNY, CDR2 SVGAGI (reference sequence). The CDR3 sequence is 14 residues long.

This sequence joins TRBV7-9 and TRBJ2-1; 7 bases line up with TRBD1. The ends lost 4 bases at V and 4 bases at J; junction bases unmatched: 7. Germline CDR1 and CDR2: SEHNR and FQNEAQ (reference sequence). This CDR3 spans 15 amino acids. CDR3 sequence (DNA): TGTGCCAGCAGCTCCCGGGACAGCCCTTACAATGAGCAGTTCTTC. It codes for CASSSRDSPYNEQFF.

The chain joins TRBV6-1 to TRBJ2-2; 13 bases line up with TRBD2. With 2 bases clipped from V and 7 bases from J, the junction kept 7 bases outside the gene matches. Germline loops: CDR1 MNHNS, CDR2 SASEGT. The length of the CDR3 is 17 residues. Here the CDR3 reads CASSELGLAGDVGELFF. CDR3 in DNA: TGTGCCAGCAGTGAACTAGGACTAGCGGGAGACGTCGGGGAGCTGTTTTTT.

V and J are TRBV30 and TRBJ1-1; D uncertain. Germline CDR1 is GTSNPN and CDR2 is SVGIG (reference sequence). The V end lost 1 base, the J end lost 10 bases, and 10 bases lay between the germline ends. The CDR3 spans 11 residues. The CDR3 reads CAWSDSGGAFF. CDR3 in DNA: TGTGCCTGGAGTGACAGTGGAGGAGCTTTCTTT.

CDR3 DNA sequence: TGTGCCTGCCAGAAACAGGGGGCTCCGAACTATGGCTACACCTTC. Translating it yields CACQKQGAPNYGYTF. V gene TRBV30 combines with J gene TRBJ1-2; 9 bases match TRBD1. CDR3 length equals 15 residues. V shed 6 bases and J 2 bases; nucleotides not matched to a gene: 10. Germline V gives CDR1 GTSNPN, CDR2 SVGIG (reference sequence).

V usage is TRBV5-1 and J usage is TRBJ2-6, with 7 bases matching TRBD1. Germline CDR1 is SGHRS and CDR2 is YFSETQ. J was trimmed by 1 base and V by 6 bases; bases with no gene match: 10. The CDR3 has 17 residues. The DNA for the CDR3 is TGCGCCAGCACCCGGACAGGAGTAGATTCTGGGGCCAACGTCCTGACTTTC. Amino acids: CASTRTGVDSGANVLTF.

CDR3 coding DNA: TGCGCCAGCAGCCAAGATCCGGACACAGTATCCGCGAACACTGAAGCTTTCTTT. Residues: CASSQDPDTVSANTEAFF. V usage is TRBV4-1 and J usage is TRBJ1-1; D may be TRBD1 (5 bases). The CDR3 sequence is 18 residues long. V lost 0 bases and J lost 1, with 18 bases in between. CDR1 and CDR2 from the germline V gene are MGHRA and YSYEKL.

The chain recombines TRBV2 with TRBJ1-1, with D uncertain. Trimming left V 8 bases short and J 8 bases short, with 12 bases between. The CDR3 loop spans 11 amino acids. CDR1 and CDR2 (germline): SNHLY, FYNNEI. This chain's CDR3 is CASAEAEEAFF. The CDR3 DNA follows: TGTGCCAGCGCTGAGGCGGAAGAAGCTTTCTTT. The full variable domain, rest sourced from reference TRBV2 and TRBJ1-1, is EPEVTQTPSHQVTQMGQEVILRCVPISNHLYFYWYRQILGQKVEFLVSFYNNEISEKSEIFDDQFSVERPDGSNFTLKIRSTKLEDSAMYFCASAEAEEAFFGQGTRLTVV.

The V call is TRBV2, the J call TRBJ1-1; TRBD1 matches at 10 bases. V trimming: 5 bases; J trimming: 5 bases; junction bases outside the gene matches: 5. The germline V gene encodes CDR1 SNHLY and CDR2 FYNNEI. The CDR3 totals 14 residues. The CDR3 loop reads CASSRQGAQTEAFF. The CDR3 bases are TGTGCCAGCAGTCGACAGGGGGCGCAGACTGAAGCTTTCTTT.

This rearrangement joins TRBV28 to TRBJ2-7, with TRBD1 matching 10 bases. The V gene's germline CDR1 is MDHEN and CDR2 SYDVKM. The ends lost 2 bases at V and 0 bases at J; junction bases unmatched: 1. The CDR3 length is 15 residues. CDR3 amino acids: CASSLGTGVSYEQYF. The CDR3 DNA follows: TGTGCCAGCAGTTTAGGGACAGGGGTCTCCTACGAGCAGTACTTC.

The rearrangement links TRBV5-8 to TRBJ1-1, with a possible D match to TRBD1 (5 bases). V lost 8 bases and J lost 0, with 26 bases in between. Germline assignment: CDR1 SGHTS and CDR2 YDEGEE. The CDR3 runs to 18 residues. As DNA, the CDR3 is TGTGCCAGTAACCCTGGGCAGCTACGATTGGACATGAACACTGAAGCTTTCTTT. Protein: CASNPGQLRLDMNTEAFF.

The gene calls are TRBV4-2 and TRBJ1-4; D is uncertain. The CDR3 is 15 residues long. Germline V lookup: CDR1 LGHNA, CDR2 YNFKEQ. Trimming stripped 0 bases from V and 4 bases from J, with 9 bases between. As DNA, the CDR3 is TGTGCCAGCAGCCAAGAGACTTCGGGTAATGAAAAACTGTTTTTT. It is translated as CASSQETSGNEKLFF.

The chain couples TRBV6-5 to TRBJ2-6; D gene ambiguous. The CDR3 totals 14 residues. Germline loops: CDR1 MNHEY, CDR2 SVGAGI. V gave up 5 bases and J gave up 0 bases, with 5 bases separating them. The CDR3 DNA reads TGTGCCAGCAGTGAACTCTCTGGGGCCAACGTCCTGACTTTC. It translates to CASSELSGANVLTF.

The rearrangement joins TRBV9 to TRBJ2-1; 9 positions match TRBD2. CDR1 is SGDLS, CDR2 YYNGEE, per germline. V shed 2 bases and J 5 bases; nucleotides not matched to a gene: 5. CDR3 length: 15 residues. The CDR3 nucleotides are TGTGCCAGCAGCGTTAGCGGGAGAGAACACAATGAGCAGTTCTTC. It is translated as CASSVSGREHNEQFF. Full variable domain (outside the CDR3, taken from reference TRBV9 and TRBJ2-1): DSGVTQTPKHLITATGQRVTLRCSPRSGDLSVYWYQQSLDQGLQFLIQYYNGEERAKGNILERFSAQQFPDLHSELNLSSLELGDSALYFCASSVSGREHNEQFFGPGTRLTVL.

The chain links TRBV11-2 to TRBJ2-5; no clear D gene. CDR1 and CDR2 (germline): SGHAT, FQNNGV. CDR3 length: 12 residues. V lost 5 bases, J lost 9 bases, and 13 bases lay in between. CDR3 sequence (DNA): TGTGCCAGCAGCCCCCCTAAAAGTCCCCAGTACTTC. Translated, it gives CASSPPKSPQYF. Drawing the rest from reference TRBV11-2 and TRBJ2-5, the complete variable domain is EAGVAQSPRYKIIEKRQSVAFWCNPISGHATLYWYQQILGQGPKLLIQFQNNGVVDDSQLPKDRFSAERLKGVDSTLKIQPAKLEDSAVYLCASSPPKSPQYFGPGTRLLVL.

This clone came up a few times. The chain employs TRBV2 and TRBJ1-1; 11 positions match TRBD1. This CDR3 has 14 amino acids. Looked up from germline, CDR1 is SNHLY and CDR2 is FYNNEI. V lost 5 bases and J lost 5; bases outside the gene matches: 4. The CDR3, as DNA: TGTGCCAGCAGTAGTGGACAGGGGGCAACTGAAGCTTTCTTT. Translating gives CASSSGQGATEAFF.

This clone was counted between two and nine times. The chain is built from TRBV10-1 and TRBJ2-2; no firm D call. This CDR3 comprises 14 residues. CDR1 WNHNN and CDR2 SYGVQD come from the germline V gene (reference sequence). The V end was cut by 8 bases, the J end by 3 bases, with 13 bases between. In nucleotides, the CDR3 is TGCGCCAGCTCGGCACAGCCATACACCGGGGAGCTGTTTTTT. This codes for CASSAQPYTGELFF.

The chain uses TRBV23-1 and TRBJ2-7, with a weak D call TRBD2 (5 bases). TRBV23-1 carries the ORF label, with uncertain function. This CDR3 has 19 residues. V was pared by 7 bases and J by 0 bases, with 28 bases between. The CDR3 loop is CASMMDPGGPVGSSYEQYF. Here the CDR3 DNA reads TGCGCCAGCATGATGGACCCGGGCGGCCCAGTAGGGAGCTCCTACGAGCAGTACTTC.